Below are 14 T cell receptor beta chains sequenced from a single sample in a study of blood T cell repertoires in COVID-19. Generated by immunoSEQ multiplex PCR, the TCRdb table keeps only in-frame clones and is missing some. Seen here are just over 650,000 clones, more than 80% observed once, and the top ten hold more than 0.25%. The sequencing sample was made of peripheral blood. These receptor sequences come from a woman under 30 with acute or convalescent COVID-19.

V and J are TRBV2 and TRBJ2-2; D unresolved. This CDR3 is 16 amino acids long. CDR1 is SNHLY, CDR2 FYNNEI, per germline. V lost 10 bases, J lost 6 bases, and 24 bases lay in between. CDR3 sequence reads: CAIKTVAKLGSGELFF. CDR3 bases: TGTGCCATAAAAACCGTCGCTAAACTGGGCTCCGGGGAGCTGTTTTTT. Full variable domain (rest looked up from reference TRBV2 and TRBJ2-2): EPEVTQTPSHQVTQMGQEVILRCVPISNHLYFYWYRQILGQKVEFLVSFYNNEISEKSEIFDDQFSVERPDGSNFTLKIRSTKLEDSAMYFCAIKTVAKLGSGELFFGEGSRLTVL.

This chain connects TRBV20-1 to TRBJ1-1; D gene unclear. Trimming cost V 1 base and J 4 bases, with 4 bases left between them. CDR1 DFQATT and CDR2 SNEGSKA come from the germline V gene (reference sequence). This CDR3 is built from 11 residues. The CDR3 spells CSARAVTEAFF. The CDR3 region has the DNA TGCAGTGCTAGAGCCGTCACTGAAGCTTTCTTT.

The chain carries TRBV12-3 or TRBV12-4 and TRBJ1-1; the D gene is possibly TRBD1 (5 bases). Trimming cost V 6 bases and J 12 bases, with 17 bases left between them. There are 12 residues in the CDR3. CDR3 protein: CASRDSGRESFF. CDR3 nucleotide sequence: TGTGCCAGCAGAGATTCCGGCAGGGAATCTTTCTTT.

The CDR3 reads CASSETETGSEQYF. As DNA, the CDR3 is TGCGCCAGCAGTGAGACCGAGACAGGGAGCGAGCAGTACTTC. The rearrangement links TRBV10-2 to TRBJ2-7, with 7 bases matching TRBD1. Germline V gene data show CDR1 as WSHSY and CDR2 as SAAADI. The CDR3 is 14 residues long. The trim removed 2 bases at V and 6 bases at J, leaving 7 bases unmatched.

The rearrangement uses TRBV2 and TRBJ1-3; no definite D call. The germline V gene encodes CDR1 SNHLY and CDR2 FYNNEI. The CDR3 has 12 residues. The ends were cut back, 6 bases at V and 1 base at J, with 4 bases in the middle. This chain's CDR3 is CASRSSGNTIYF. The CDR3 nucleotides read TGTGCCAGCAGGTCTTCTGGAAACACCATATATTTT.

The rearrangement uses TRBV2 and TRBJ2-3, with TRBD2 identical over 7 bases. V lost 6 bases, J lost 2 bases, and 8 bases stayed unmatched. The V gene's germline CDR1 is SNHLY and CDR2 FYNNEI. This CDR3 has 15 amino acids. The chain's CDR3 is CASRAGNSHTDTQYF. CDR3 nucleotides: TGTGCCAGCAGAGCGGGAAACTCTCACACAGATACGCAGTATTTT.

This chain uses TRBV3-1 (or the pseudogene TRBV3-2) with TRBJ2-7; 9 positions agree with TRBD1. Germline V gene lookup returns CDR1 LGHDT and CDR2 YNNKEL (reference sequence). J gave up 4 bases and V 3 bases, and 7 bases lay outside the gene matches. The CDR3 runs 15 residues. The chain's CDR3 is CASSHAGTGSYEQYF. In DNA form, the CDR3 reads TGTGCCAGCAGCCATGCCGGGACAGGGAGTTACGAGCAGTACTTC.

This rearrangement joins TRBV2 to TRBJ2-3, with 13 bases lining up with TRBD2. The CDR3 has 15 residues. From germline, CDR1 is SNHLY and CDR2 FYNNEI. V lost 6 bases to trimming and J lost 5 bases; unmatched junction nucleotides: 5. CDR3: CASRLRTSGGDTQYF. The CDR3 DNA reads TGTGCCAGCAGGCTTCGGACTAGCGGGGGAGATACGCAGTATTTT.

The J gene is TRBJ1-2, the V gene TRBV4-1; D perhaps matches TRBD1 (6 bases). The germline V and J ends were trimmed by 5 bases and 13 bases, with 26 bases remaining between them. Germline V gene data show CDR1 as MGHRA and CDR2 as YSYEKL. This CDR3 has 15 residues. Here the CDR3 reads CASSNHLGQSAMSTF. DNA for the CDR3: TGCGCCAGCAGCAACCACCTAGGACAGTCGGCCATGAGCACCTTC.

V is TRBV6-5 and J is TRBJ1-2, with D possibly being TRBD1 (5 bases). Germline V gene lookup returns CDR1 MNHEY and CDR2 SVGAGI. The CDR3 runs 13 residues. V shed 6 bases and J shed 3 bases, with 11 bases lying between them. DNA for the CDR3: TGTGCCAGCAGCTATCAGGGTGACTATGGCTACACCTTC. This gives the protein CASSYQGDYGYTF.

The V gene is TRBV4-1, the J gene TRBJ1-2, with a weak D call TRBD1 (5 bases). CDR1 and CDR2 (germline): MGHRA, YSYEKL. Trimming took off 3 bases at V and 5 bases at J, with 16 bases between the two ends. The length of the CDR3 is 15 residues. The CDR3 DNA follows: TGCGCCAGCAGCCACCCAGGCGCGGGGCATTATGGCTACACCTTC. Translating it yields CASSHPGAGHYGYTF.

The rearrangement links TRBV27 to TRBJ1-1; a possible D gene is TRBD1 (6 bases). This CDR3 contains 13 residues. Germline V gene data show CDR1 as MNHEY and CDR2 as SMNVEV (reference sequence). The V end was cut by 8 bases, the J end by 6 bases, with 16 bases between. CDR3 nucleotide sequence: TGTGCCAGCGGTTACAGGGAGAGCGCTGAAGCTTTCTTT. Amino acids: CASGYRESAEAFF.

This sequence joins TRBV6-1 and TRBJ1-5; D call uncertain. The length of the CDR3 is 11 residues. The V gene's germline CDR1 is MNHNS and CDR2 SASEGT. Deletions cut 3 bases from V and 9 bases from J, with 6 bases between. The CDR3 loop reads CASSDPRPQHF. CDR3 nucleotides: TGTGCCAGCAGTGATCCCCGGCCCCAGCATTTT.

This chain links TRBV5-1 with TRBJ2-1, with D perhaps matching TRBD1 or TRBD2 (9 bases each). V lost 7 bases and J 10 bases, leaving 42 bases between the germline ends. The CDR3 has 21 residues. Germline lookup yields CDR1 SGHRS and CDR2 YFSETQ. The CDR3 here is CASSSLRRTGVRGGITGEQFF. In nucleotides, the CDR3 is TGCGCCAGCTCCTCTCTCCGTCGGACAGGGGTGCGGGGGGGCATTACAGGAGAGCAGTTCTTC.